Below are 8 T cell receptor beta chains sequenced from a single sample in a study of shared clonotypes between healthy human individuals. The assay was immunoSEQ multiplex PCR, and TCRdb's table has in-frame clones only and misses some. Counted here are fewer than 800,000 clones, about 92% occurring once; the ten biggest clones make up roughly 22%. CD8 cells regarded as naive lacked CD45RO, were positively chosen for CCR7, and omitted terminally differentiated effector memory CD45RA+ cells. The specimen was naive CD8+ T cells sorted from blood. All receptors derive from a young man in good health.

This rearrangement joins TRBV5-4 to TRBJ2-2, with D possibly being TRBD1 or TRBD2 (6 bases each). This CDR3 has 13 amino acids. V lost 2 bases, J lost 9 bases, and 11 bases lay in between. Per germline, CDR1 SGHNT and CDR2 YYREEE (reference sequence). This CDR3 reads CASSLKGGRELFF. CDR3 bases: TGTGCCAGCAGCTTAAAGGGGGGCAGGGAGCTGTTTTTT. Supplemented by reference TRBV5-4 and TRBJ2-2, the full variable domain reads ETGVTQSPTHLIKTRGQQVTLRCSSQSGHNTVSWYQQALGQGPQFIFQYYREEENGRGNFPPRFSGLQFPNYSSELNVNALELDDSALYLCASSLKGGRELFFGEGSRLTVL.

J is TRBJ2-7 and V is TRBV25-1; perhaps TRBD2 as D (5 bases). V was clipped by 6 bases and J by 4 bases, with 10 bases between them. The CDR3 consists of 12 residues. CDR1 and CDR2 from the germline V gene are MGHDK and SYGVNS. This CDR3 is CASSDYSYEQYF. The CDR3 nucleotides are TGTGCCAGCAGCGACTATTCGTACGAGCAGTACTTC.

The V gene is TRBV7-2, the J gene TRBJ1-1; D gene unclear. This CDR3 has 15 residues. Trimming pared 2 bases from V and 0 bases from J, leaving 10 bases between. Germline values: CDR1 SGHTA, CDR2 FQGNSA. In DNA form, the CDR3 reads TGTGCCAGCAGCTTAAGGATTGGCGTGAACACTGAAGCTTTCTTT. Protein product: CASSLRIGVNTEAFF.

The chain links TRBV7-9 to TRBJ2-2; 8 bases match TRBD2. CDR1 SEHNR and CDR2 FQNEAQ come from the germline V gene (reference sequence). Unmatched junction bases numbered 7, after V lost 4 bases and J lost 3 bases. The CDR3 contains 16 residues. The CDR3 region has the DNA TGTGCCAGCAGCTCCGCGGGAGGTCTTTACACCGGGGAGCTGTTTTTT. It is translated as CASSSAGGLYTGELFF.

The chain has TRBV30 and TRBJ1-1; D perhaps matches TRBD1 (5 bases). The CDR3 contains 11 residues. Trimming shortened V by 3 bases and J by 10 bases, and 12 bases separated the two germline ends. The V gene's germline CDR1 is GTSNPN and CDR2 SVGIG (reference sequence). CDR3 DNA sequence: TGTGCCTGGAGGGAAGGGGCCCTAGCTTTCTTT. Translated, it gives CAWREGALAFF. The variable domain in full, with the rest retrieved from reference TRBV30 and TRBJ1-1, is SQTIHQWPATLVQPVGSPLSLECTVEGTSNPNLYWYRQAAGRGLQLLFYSVGIGQISSEVPQNLSASRPQDRQFILSSKKLLLSDSGFYLCAWREGALAFFGQGTRLTVV.

As DNA, the CDR3 is TGTGCCAGCAGGACGACGAACGGTTACGAGCAGTACTTC. Amino acid sequence: CASRTTNGYEQYF. The chain is built from TRBV28 and TRBJ2-7; D gene ambiguous. There are 13 residues in the CDR3. Trimming shortened V by 6 bases and J by 4 bases, and 13 bases separated the two germline ends. Per the germline V gene, CDR1 is MDHEN and CDR2 is SYDVKM.

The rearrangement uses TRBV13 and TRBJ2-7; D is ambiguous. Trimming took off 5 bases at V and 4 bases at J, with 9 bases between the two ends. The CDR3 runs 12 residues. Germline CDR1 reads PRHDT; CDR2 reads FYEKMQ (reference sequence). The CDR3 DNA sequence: TGTGCCAGCAGCAAGGACGGTTACGAGCAGTACTTC. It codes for CASSKDGYEQYF.

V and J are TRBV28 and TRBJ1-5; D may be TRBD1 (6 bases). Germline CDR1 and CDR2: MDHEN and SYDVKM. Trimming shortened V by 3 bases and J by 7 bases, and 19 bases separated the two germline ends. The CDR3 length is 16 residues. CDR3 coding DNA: TGTGCCAGCAGTTTCCGACAGGCCATTTGGGGGCAGCCCCAGCATTTT. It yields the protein CASSFRQAIWGQPQHF.